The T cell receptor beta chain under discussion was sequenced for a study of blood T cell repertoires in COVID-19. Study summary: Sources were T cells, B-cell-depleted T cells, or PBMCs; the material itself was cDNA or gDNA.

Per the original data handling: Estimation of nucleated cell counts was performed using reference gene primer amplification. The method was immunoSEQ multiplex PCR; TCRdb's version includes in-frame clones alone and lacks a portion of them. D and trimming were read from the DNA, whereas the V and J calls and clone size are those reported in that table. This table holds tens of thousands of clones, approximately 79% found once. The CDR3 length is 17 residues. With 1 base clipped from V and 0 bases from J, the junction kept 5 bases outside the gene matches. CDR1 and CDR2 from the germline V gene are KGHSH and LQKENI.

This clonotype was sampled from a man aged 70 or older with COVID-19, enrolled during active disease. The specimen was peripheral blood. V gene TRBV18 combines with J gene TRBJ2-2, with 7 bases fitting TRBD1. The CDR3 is CASSPLLGGANTGELFF. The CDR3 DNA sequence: TGTGCCAGCTCACCACTTTTAGGGGGCGCGAACACCGGGGAGCTGTTTTTT.